This section outlines one T cell receptor beta chain sequence together with its context. Other nucleotide sequences from this sample produce the same CDR3. The PCR was carried out with 60 Vbeta primers and 13 Jbeta primers. Here immunoSEQ multiplex PCR was the method, and the copy in TCRdb shows in-frame clones only, minus some. Of some 120,000 clones listed, more than 65% are singletons. This sample is drawn from a study of cytomegalovirus exposure and HLA in healthy donors. The wider study: HLA-typed donors contributed some 87 million unique TCRs, which were held in an early data release.

The ends were cut back, 0 bases at V and 1 base at J, with 5 bases in the middle. Germline lookup yields CDR1 MNHEY and CDR2 SVGAGI. This CDR3 is built from 14 residues. The TCR originated in a woman aged 55-69 years in good health and CMV-seropositive. The rearrangement uses TRBV6-5 and TRBJ2-3, with D uncertain. The specimen was PBMCs. The CDR3 is CASSYSPGTDTQYF. CDR3 bases: TGTGCCAGCAGTTACTCGCCGGGCACAGATACGCAGTATTTT.